This passage covers 9 T cell receptor beta chains from one sample sequenced in a study of blood T cells in healthy people across ages. A sample-barcoded 5' primer and a J-beta primer mix were used in a second PCR of roughly 6 to 11 cycles. In TCRdb, the 5' RACE reads were re-called with MiXCR into one record per CDR3 protein. The sample shows 980,000 or so distinct CDR3 sequences, around 46% of them seen only once. Sequencing was done on a sample of blood. The receptors were gathered from a man aged 30-40 years in good health.

The V and J genes are TRBV7-9 and TRBJ1-2, with a possible D match to TRBD1 (6 bases). CDR3 size: 15 residues. V was pared by 6 bases and J by 2 bases, with 16 bases between. Germline loops: CDR1 SEHNR, CDR2 FQNEAQ (reference sequence). Here the CDR3 reads CASSMRTENNYGYTF. DNA of the CDR3: TGTGCCAGCAGTATGAGGACAGAGAACAACTATGGCTACACCTTC.

This clonotype was counted only a few times. This chain connects TRBV12-3 or TRBV12-4 to TRBJ1-2, with 8 nucleotides matching TRBD1. This CDR3 has 16 residues. V lost 4 bases to trimming and J lost 5 bases; unmatched junction nucleotides: 12. DNA of the CDR3: TGTGCCAGCAGTTCGGCAGGACAGGGTTCGGGATATGGCTACACCTTC. This gives the protein CASSSAGQGSGYGYTF.

The V and J genes are TRBV3-1 and TRBJ1-6, with no clear D. There are 15 residues in the CDR3. V was clipped by 2 bases and J by 0 bases, with 5 bases between them. CDR1 and CDR2 from the germline V gene are LGHDT and YNNKEL (reference sequence). The CDR3 nucleotides read TGTGCCAGCAGCCAAAGGGCCTCCTATAATTCACCCCTCCACTTT. Its translation: CASSQRASYNSPLHF.

The chain carries TRBV20-1 and TRBJ2-1; D tentatively fits TRBD1 or TRBD2 (5 bases each). CDR3 length equals 14 residues. V was trimmed by 5 bases and J by 6 bases, leaving 17 bases between them. Germline V gene lookup returns CDR1 DFQATT and CDR2 SNEGSKA (reference sequence). The CDR3 DNA sequence: TGCAGTGCTTCGGTCCAACTTGGGGGCAATGAGCAGTTCTTC. Amino acids: CSASVQLGGNEQFF.

The chain carries TRBV7-9 and TRBJ1-2, with 9 nucleotides matching TRBD1. The CDR3 is 15 residues long. Germline trimming cut 5 bases from V and 3 bases from J; bases unmatched to any gene: 7. The germline V gene has CDR1 SEHNR and CDR2 FQNEAQ (reference sequence). As DNA, the CDR3 is TGTGCCAGCAGCCCCAGGGACAGGGCTTACTATGGCTACACCTTC. Amino acid sequence: CASSPRDRAYYGYTF. Using reference TRBV7-9 and TRBJ1-2 for the parts outside the CDR3, the full variable domain is DTGVSQNPRHKITKRGQNVTFRCDPISEHNRLYWYRQTLGQGPEFLTYFQNEAQLEKSRLLSDRFSAERPKGSFSTLEIQRTEQGDSAMYLCASSPRDRAYYGYTFGSGTRLTVV.

Only a few counts were recorded for this clonotype. This chain uses TRBV12-3 or TRBV12-4 with TRBJ2-7; 8 bases agree with TRBD2. Trimming took 4 bases from V and 6 from J; bases not matched to a gene: 8. The CDR3 contains 14 residues. The CDR3 bases are TGTGCCAGCAGTTCCTTCGGGACTAGGGGCGAGCAGTACTTC. Its translation is CASSSFGTRGEQYF.

This clonotype was observed a handful of times. The rearrangement joins TRBV7-9 to TRBJ2-7, with D unclear. Germline CDR1 is SEHNR and CDR2 is FQNEAQ (reference sequence). This CDR3 contains 13 residues. Trimming removed 3 bases from V and 0 bases from J, with 6 bases in between. The CDR3 sequence: CASSFTASYEQYF. The CDR3 region has the DNA TGTGCCAGCAGCTTCACAGCCTCCTACGAGCAGTACTTC.

This clonotype was observed a handful of times. The V call is TRBV5-6, the J call TRBJ2-5; D tentatively fits TRBD1 or TRBD2 (5 bases each). This CDR3 is 16 amino acids long. Trimming shortened V by 9 bases and J by 3 bases, and 24 bases separated the two germline ends. CDR1 and CDR2 (germline): SGHDT, YYEEEE. The CDR3 DNA reads TGTGCCATCCACAGAAGGACACCCGGGAAGAAAGAGACCCAGTACTTC. Residues: CAIHRRTPGKKETQYF.

The chain couples TRBV6-6 to TRBJ1-6; no firm D call. The CDR3 spans 15 residues. The V and J ends lost 6 bases and 2 bases respectively, with 11 bases between them. Per germline, CDR1 MNHNY and CDR2 SVGAGI (reference sequence). The DNA for the CDR3 is TGTGCCAGCAGCCCCCCGGCAACCTATAATTCACCCCTCCACTTT. Encoded protein: CASSPPATYNSPLHF.